The rows below give T cell receptor beta chains drawn from one sample of a study of T cell responses to AZD1222 COVID-19 vaccine. Generated by immunoSEQ multiplex PCR, the TCRdb table keeps only in-frame clones and is missing some. The table has some 280,000 clones, almost 95% seen once. Source: peripheral blood, taken 28 days after the second AZD1222 dose. These receptors were obtained from an adult who received the AZD1222 COVID-19 vaccine. CDR3s include the opening cysteine and the closing phenylalanine or tryptophan. Part of the rows lack a size; the others show once, few, many or a class for expanded clones.

V	length	size	J	CDR3
TRBV18	15	NA	TRBJ2-3	CASSRTSGRADTQYF
TRBV28	14	NA	TRBJ2-7	CASTPRGGRNEQYF
TRBV19	14	NA	TRBJ1-6	CARGRGLYNSPLHF
TRBV5-1	15	NA	TRBJ2-7	CASSLLGEVGYEQYF
TRBV19	14	NA	TRBJ2-1	CASSLRQKDNEQFF
TRBV5-1	15	once	TRBJ2-1	CASSLTYGTSNEQFF
TRBV5-1	16	NA	TRBJ1-5	CASSLGTGQSNQPQHF
TRBV19	16	NA	TRBJ1-1	CASSLLGTGRNNEAFF
TRBV11-2	15	NA	TRBJ2-7	CASSLASARAYEQYF
TRBV7-8	14	NA	TRBJ2-1	CASSPGGRINEQFF
TRBV28	14	NA	TRBJ2-2	CASSLGLNTGELFF
TRBV19	15	NA	TRBJ1-6	CASSLPGQGDSPLHF
TRBV3-1/TRBV3-2	13	NA	TRBJ1-2	CASSASDRGVYTF
TRBV7-9	13	NA	TRBJ1-1	CASSPQVGTEAFF
TRBV27	15	few	TRBJ1-5	CASSLRGGGNQPQHF
TRBV2	15	NA	TRBJ2-1	CASNPGLAAYNEQFF
TRBV7-6	14	NA	TRBJ1-5	CASSLGQGNQPQHF
TRBV6-5	15	NA	TRBJ2-2	CAGTTGAGGHGELFF
TRBV28	13	NA	TRBJ1-2	CASSPWVLYGYTF
TRBV3-1/TRBV3-2	14	once	TRBJ2-3	CASSWARNPDTQYF
TRBV28	12	NA	TRBJ2-1	CASSLASPEQFF
TRBV27	15	NA	TRBJ2-1	CASSLQGLMFGEQFF
TRBV24-1	14	NA	TRBJ1-1	CATSEPGQVLGTFF
TRBV27	13	NA	TRBJ2-7	CASSYRGQGEQYF
TRBV2	12	NA	TRBJ1-2	CASRTGFYGYTF
TRBV6-5	15	NA	TRBJ2-1	CASSHRTGAYNEQFF
TRBV21-1	16	NA	TRBJ2-1	CASSKSEKGRYNEQFF
TRBV6-5	15	NA	TRBJ1-2	CASSYQTGSNYGYTF
TRBV29-1	15	NA	TRBJ2-4	CSGLGGDSSANIQYF
TRBV5-5	13	NA	TRBJ1-1	CASSFGVEQKAFF
TRBV5-1	19	NA	TRBJ2-7	CASSSITGTGAAFSYEQYF
TRBV4-2	17	NA	TRBJ2-1	CASSQVGLAEIYNEQFF
TRBV5-1	15	NA	TRBJ2-1	CASSLTSGSYNEQFF
TRBV12-3/TRBV12-4	12	NA	TRBJ1-3	CASSLLGNTIYF
TRBV18	13	NA	TRBJ1-1	CASRRGRDTEAFF
TRBV18	18	NA	TRBJ2-2	CASSPETSGGANTGELFF
TRBV28	15	NA	TRBJ1-5	CASSFQPGGNQPQHF
TRBV7-2	16	NA	TRBJ2-3	CASSLLRGINTDTQYF
TRBV5-1	13	NA	TRBJ2-5	CASSLGRGETQYF
TRBV20-1	11	NA	TRBJ2-5	CSGQPVETQYF
TRBV3-1/TRBV3-2	11	NA	TRBJ1-2	CASGARYGYTF
TRBV7-9	14	NA	TRBJ2-3	CASSPGGSADTQYF
TRBV6-5	14	NA	TRBJ1-6	CASRKAPNNSPLHF
TRBV4-2	12	NA	TRBJ2-3	CASSQHTDTQYF
TRBV30	12	NA	TRBJ1-3	CAWSASGNTIYF
TRBV4-2	16	NA	TRBJ2-7	CASSQMGGSALYEQYF
TRBV12-3/TRBV12-4	13	NA	TRBJ2-7	CASSFGTGYEQYF
TRBV5-1	14	NA	TRBJ2-7	CASSAARATYEQYF
TRBV6-2/TRBV6-3	16	NA	TRBJ1-5	CASSQSLGVGNQPQHF
TRBV4-1	14	NA	TRBJ2-6	CASSHREGANVLTF
TRBV30	13	once	TRBJ2-7	CAWSRAGIYEQYF
TRBV19	15	NA	TRBJ2-7	CASSIEGGKFNEQYF
TRBV6-5	15	NA	TRBJ2-7	CASSYSGQLSYEQYF
TRBV3-1/TRBV3-2	10	NA	TRBJ2-1	CASRGNEQFF
TRBV30	13	NA	TRBJ1-4	CAWDRGVAEKLFF
TRBV7-8	14	NA	TRBJ2-5	CASSFAGAQETQYF
TRBV3-1/TRBV3-2	16	NA	TRBJ2-3	CASSQGLAGARDTQYF